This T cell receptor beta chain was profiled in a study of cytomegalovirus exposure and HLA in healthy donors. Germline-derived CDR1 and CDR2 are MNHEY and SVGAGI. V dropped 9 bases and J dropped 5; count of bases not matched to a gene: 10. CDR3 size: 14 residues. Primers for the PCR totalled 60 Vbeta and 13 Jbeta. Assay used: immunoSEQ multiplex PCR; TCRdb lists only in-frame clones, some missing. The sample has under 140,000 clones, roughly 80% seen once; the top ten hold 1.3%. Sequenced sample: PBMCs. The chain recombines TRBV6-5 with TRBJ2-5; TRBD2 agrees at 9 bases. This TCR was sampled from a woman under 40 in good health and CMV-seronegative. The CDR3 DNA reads TGTGCCAGTCGACTAGCGGCAGGGTCGGAGACCCAGTACTTC. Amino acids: CASRLAAGSETQYF.